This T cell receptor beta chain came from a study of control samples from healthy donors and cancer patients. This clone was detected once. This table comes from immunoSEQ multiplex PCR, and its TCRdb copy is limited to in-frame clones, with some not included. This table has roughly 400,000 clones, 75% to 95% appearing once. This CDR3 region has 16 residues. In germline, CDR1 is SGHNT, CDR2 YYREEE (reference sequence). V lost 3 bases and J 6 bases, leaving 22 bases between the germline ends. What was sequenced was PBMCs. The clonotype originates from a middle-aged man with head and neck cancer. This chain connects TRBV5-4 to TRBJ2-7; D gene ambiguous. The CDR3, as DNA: TGTGCCAGCAGCTACGTCGAAGGGTCGGTTGGTTTCGAGCAGTACTTC. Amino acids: CASSYVEGSVGFEQYF.